This TCR beta chain was documented in a study of blood T cell repertoires in COVID-19. For the study at large: Sites across the United States, Italy and Spain contributed samples from acute and convalescent COVID-19. In each case, the material was cDNA or gDNA derived from T cells, B-cell-depleted T cells, or PBMCs.

Authors' analysis steps: Researchers report that nucleated cell counts were estimated from reference gene primer amplification. This table comes from immunoSEQ multiplex PCR, and its TCRdb copy is limited to in-frame clones, with some not included. Clone size and V and J calls were adopted from that table, with D and trimming inferred from the DNA. The table shows under 350,000 clones, with roughly 89% occurring only once. This clonotype was sampled from a man in his forties with acute or convalescent COVID-19. Sequencing was performed on peripheral blood.

CDR3 sequence reads: CASKRAGGTGELFF. Written as DNA, the CDR3 is TGTGCCAGCAAACGGGCAGGGGGAACCGGGGAGCTGTTTTTT. The chain is built from TRBV27 and TRBJ2-2, with TRBD1 identical over 7 bases. The CDR3 length is 14 residues. The germline V gene encodes CDR1 MNHEY and CDR2 SMNVEV (reference sequence). The V gene end was trimmed by 7 bases and the J gene end by 5 bases; junction bases not matched to a gene: 7.